Presented here are 25 T cell receptor beta chains from one specimen sequenced in a study of technical replicates of blood from a handful of donors. Using immunoSEQ multiplex PCR, the repertoire was profiled, and TCRdb retains in-frame clones only, with some absent. The sample consists of around 93,000 clones, around 95% of them appearing once. The sample taken for sequencing was T cells isolated from PBMCs. The receptors shown here come from a human donor in good health.

This clone was counted only a few times. The chain employs TRBV19 and TRBJ1-1; the match to TRBD1 covers 9 bases. Looked up from germline, CDR1 is LNHDA and CDR2 is SQIVND (reference sequence). This CDR3 is built from 14 residues. After removal of 6 bases from V and 2 bases from J, the junction contained 4 bases not matched to a gene. Here the CDR3 DNA reads TGTGCCAGTAGCATGGGACAGGGCAACACTGAAGCTTTCTTT. It yields the protein CASSMGQGNTEAFF. Using reference TRBV19 and TRBJ1-1 for the parts outside the CDR3, the full variable domain is DGGITQSPKYLFRKEGQNVTLSCEQNLNHDAMYWYRQDPGQGLRLIYYSQIVNDFQKGDIAEGYSVSREKKESFPLTVTSAQKNPTAFYLCASSMGQGNTEAFFGQGTRLTVV.

The CDR3 DNA sequence: TGTGCCAGCAGCGACAGGCTCAACGAGCAGTACTTC. It translates to CASSDRLNEQYF. This chain uses TRBV6-6 with TRBJ2-7, with a tentative D call TRBD1 (6 bases). CDR3 length: 12 residues. V shed 6 bases and J shed 5 bases, with 11 bases lying between them. CDR1 is MNHNY and CDR2 is SVGAGI in the germline V gene (reference sequence).

This chain connects TRBV6-1 to TRBJ2-2; D is unclear. This CDR3 spans 14 amino acids. Trimming stripped 6 bases from V and 1 base from J, with 9 bases between. Germline V CDR1 and CDR2: MNHNS, SASEGT. The CDR3 spells CASSMAENTGELFF. DNA of the CDR3: TGTGCCAGCAGCATGGCCGAGAACACCGGGGAGCTGTTTTTT.

The genes are TRBV7-8 and TRBJ2-3; TRBD1 matches 7 bases. The CDR3 consists of 16 residues. V was pared by 4 bases and J by 2 bases, with 9 bases of the junction left unmatched. Germline CDR1 is SGHVS and CDR2 is FQNEAQ. CDR3: CASSSTPGGFTDTQYF. Written as DNA, the CDR3 is TGTGCCAGCAGCTCCACCCCAGGGGGTTTCACAGATACGCAGTATTTT.

This clone was detected only once. This chain joins TRBV5-5 and TRBJ1-4; D ambiguous. CDR3 length equals 16 residues. In germline, CDR1 is SGHKS, CDR2 YYEKEE (reference sequence). The V end was cut by 0 bases, the J end by 2 bases, with 11 bases between. CDR3 amino acids: CASSLERVETNEKLFF. CDR3 nucleotides: TGTGCCAGCAGCTTGGAGCGGGTAGAGACTAATGAAAAACTGTTTTTT.

The genes are TRBV18 and TRBJ2-4, with 9 bases fitting TRBD1. Per germline, CDR1 KGHSH and CDR2 LQKENI. After removal of 0 bases from V and 13 bases from J, the junction contained 4 bases not matched to a gene. The CDR3 runs to 13 residues. The CDR3 loop is CASSPPGTGKQYF. The DNA for the CDR3 is TGTGCCAGCTCACCACCGGGGACAGGGAAACAGTACTTC.

A remark on this clone: A junction end diverges from the germline sequence, so it may reflect a read error. The CDR3 DNA reads as TGTGCCAGCAGCTATAATGGGGCGGTTGGTGACTTC. Translated: CASSYNGAVGDF. The chain carries TRBV5-4 and TRBJ1-2, with a weak D call TRBD1 (5 bases). Germline lookup yields CDR1 SGHNT and CDR2 YYREEE (reference sequence). CDR3 length: 12 amino acids.

The rearrangement joins TRBV6-5 to TRBJ2-7, with TRBD1 as a possible D gene (6 bases). Germline CDR1 is MNHEY and CDR2 is SVGAGI. The CDR3 length is 14 residues. V was pared by 0 bases and J by 3 bases, with 9 bases between. The CDR3 loop reads CASSYSRGHYEQYF. The CDR3, as DNA: TGTGCCAGCAGTTACTCGAGGGGACACTACGAGCAGTACTTC.

The genes are TRBV29-1 and TRBJ2-1; D might be TRBD2 (7 bases). Germline loops: CDR1 SQVTM, CDR2 ANQGSEA. The V end lost 6 bases, the J end lost 0 bases, and 15 bases lay between the germline ends. The CDR3 runs to 15 residues. This chain's CDR3 is CSVPRGGASYNEQFF. CDR3 sequence (DNA): TGCAGCGTCCCTAGGGGGGGGGCCTCCTACAATGAGCAGTTCTTC.

The J gene is TRBJ2-7, the V gene TRBV7-9, with a weak D call TRBD1 (6 bases). The germline gives CDR1 SEHNR, CDR2 FQNEAQ (reference sequence). The CDR3 is 12 residues long. Trimming pared 7 bases from V and 7 bases from J, leaving 14 bases between. The DNA of the CDR3 is TGTGCCAGCACCTTTGCAGGGGTTGAGCAGTACTTC. This sequence encodes CASTFAGVEQYF.

The V and J genes are TRBV6-5 and TRBJ1-2; D may be TRBD1 (6 bases). The ends were cut back, 6 bases at V and 6 bases at J, with 14 bases in the middle. The germline CDR1 and CDR2 sequences are MNHEY and SVGAGI. The CDR3 totals 13 residues. The CDR3 spells CASSLTGTDGYTF. Written as DNA, the CDR3 is TGTGCCAGCAGCCTCACAGGGACCGATGGCTACACCTTC.

This chain links TRBV7-8 with TRBJ2-7, with 9 nucleotides matching TRBD2. With V trimmed by 6 bases and J by 4 bases, 10 bases remained unmatched. Germline assignment: CDR1 SGHVS and CDR2 FQNEAQ. This CDR3 has 15 amino acids. CDR3: CASSWSGRTLYEQYF. CDR3 nucleotides: TGTGCCAGCAGTTGGAGCGGGAGGACCCTTTACGAGCAGTACTTC.

This clone was seen only once. The chain is built from TRBV7-8 and TRBJ2-7, with TRBD1 identical over 7 bases. Germline CDR1 reads SGHVS; CDR2 reads FQNEAQ. This CDR3 is 17 amino acids long. V lost 2 bases, J lost 1 base, and 11 bases stayed unmatched. The CDR3 DNA sequence: TGTGCCAGCAGCTTATTCGGCATGGGACAGAGATCCTACGAGCAGTACTTC. Translated, it gives CASSLFGMGQRSYEQYF. Based on the CDR3 plus reference TRBV7-8 and TRBJ2-7, the full variable domain is GAGVSQSPRYKVAKRGQDVALRCDPISGHVSLFWYQQALGQGPEFLTYFQNEAQLDKSGLPSDRFFAERPEGSVSTLKIQRTQQEDSAVYLCASSLFGMGQRSYEQYFGPGTRLTVT.

Comment on this clone: The sample contains more than one DNA sequence encoding this CDR3. This rearrangement joins TRBV27 to TRBJ1-1; D unclear. V was pared by 0 bases and J by 3 bases, with 5 bases between. Germline V gene data show CDR1 as MNHEY and CDR2 as SMNVEV (reference sequence). The CDR3 is 13 residues long. Written as DNA, the CDR3 is TGTGCCAGCAGTTTATCCGGGGACACTGAAGCTTTCTTT. As protein: CASSLSGDTEAFF.

CDR3 nucleotides: TGTGCCAGCAGTTACTCCCTAACAGATACGCAGTATTTT. Protein sequence: CASSYSLTDTQYF. The chain recombines TRBV6-5 with TRBJ2-3, with D unclear. The CDR3 sequence is 13 residues long. V lost 0 bases and J lost 3, with 4 bases in between. Per germline, CDR1 MNHEY and CDR2 SVGAGI.

The table lists this clone with a few counts. The chain carries TRBV10-3 and TRBJ1-2, with a tentative D call TRBD1 (5 bases). The V gene lost 0 bases and the J gene lost 3 bases, with 11 bases spanning the gap. The germline V gene encodes CDR1 ENHRY and CDR2 SYGVKD. The CDR3 spans 15 residues. CDR3 sequence: CAISESTQGDYGYTF. In DNA form, the CDR3 reads TGTGCCATCAGTGAGTCGACTCAAGGGGACTATGGCTACACCTTC.

The chain joins TRBV11-2 to TRBJ1-4, with D possibly matching TRBD1 (5 bases). The germline V and J ends were trimmed by 6 bases and 7 bases, with 18 bases remaining between them. CDR3 size: 15 residues. Germline CDR1 SGHAT, CDR2 FQNNGV. The CDR3 DNA reads TGTGCCAGCAGGAAAATGGGTGGACACCTTGAAAAACTGTTTTTT. Its translation: CASRKMGGHLEKLFF.

The chain recombines TRBV19 with TRBJ2-5, with D possibly TRBD1 on 6 matching bases. The germline V gene encodes CDR1 LNHDA and CDR2 SQIVND (reference sequence). Trimming removed 5 bases from V and 5 bases from J, with 21 bases in between. This CDR3 comprises 16 residues. DNA of the CDR3: TGTGCCAGTAGTTCCTACCGGGACACGGGGCGGGAGACCCAGTACTTC. It codes for CASSSYRDTGRETQYF.

The chain recombines TRBV9 with TRBJ1-2; D remains ambiguous. The V and J ends lost 5 bases and 4 bases respectively, with 15 bases between them. The CDR3 runs 14 residues. The germline CDR1 and CDR2 sequences are SGDLS and YYNGEE. This CDR3 reads CASSGGSYRYGYTF. CDR3 nucleotide sequence: TGTGCCAGCAGTGGCGGATCCTACCGCTATGGCTACACCTTC. Combining the CDR3 with reference TRBV9 and TRBJ1-2 gives the whole variable domain DSGVTQTPKHLITATGQRVTLRCSPRSGDLSVYWYQQSLDQGLQFLIQYYNGEERAKGNILERFSAQQFPDLHSELNLSSLELGDSALYFCASSGGSYRYGYTFGSGTRLTVV.

This rearrangement joins TRBV19 to TRBJ2-7; D is perhaps TRBD1 (6 bases). The CDR3 spans 17 residues. CDR1 and CDR2 (germline): LNHDA, SQIVND (reference sequence). The V gene lost 7 bases and the J gene lost 1 base, with 23 bases spanning the gap. The CDR3 sequence is CASTCLLGAGQSYEQYF. DNA of the CDR3: TGTGCCAGTACCTGTTTGCTTGGGGCCGGACAGTCCTACGAGCAGTACTTC.

This chain connects TRBV6-1 to TRBJ1-2; no reliable D call. CDR1 is MNHNS, CDR2 SASEGT, per germline. The CDR3 has 13 residues. The V end was cut by 3 bases, the J end by 1 base, with 6 bases between. The CDR3 region has the DNA TGTGCCAGCAGTGAGGGCATTAACTATGGCTACACCTTC. Its translation is CASSEGINYGYTF.

This clone was seen only once. The genes are TRBV7-6 and TRBJ2-1, with D perhaps TRBD2 (6 bases). Trimming cost V 3 bases and J 0 bases, with 6 bases left between them. Germline V gene lookup returns CDR1 SGHVS and CDR2 FNYEAQ. The CDR3 length is 14 residues. The CDR3, as DNA: TGTGCCAGCAGCTTGGGAGGCTCCTACAATGAGCAGTTCTTC. This codes for CASSLGGSYNEQFF. Looking up the rest from reference TRBV7-6 and TRBJ2-1 gives the full variable domain: GAGVSQSPRYKVTKRGQDVALRCDPISGHVSLYWYRQALGQGPEFLTYFNYEAQQDKSGLPNDRFSAERPEGSISTLTIQRTEQRDSAMYRCASSLGGSYNEQFFGPGTRLTVL.

The V gene is TRBV9, the J gene TRBJ1-3, with D unresolved. Trimming pared 0 bases from V and 8 bases from J, leaving 9 bases between. The CDR3 loop spans 13 amino acids. From germline, CDR1 is SGDLS and CDR2 YYNGEE. CDR3 bases: TGTGCCAGCAGCGTAGAGATGGGAGACACCATATATTTT. Translating gives CASSVEMGDTIYF.

The chain couples TRBV29-1 to TRBJ2-1, with 9 nucleotides matching TRBD1. Germline CDR1 reads SQVTM; CDR2 reads ANQGSEA. After removal of 6 bases from V and 8 bases from J, the junction contained 11 bases not matched to a gene. This CDR3 has 14 residues. The CDR3 DNA sequence: TGCAGCGTCCTGGGACAGGGTCTGGGCGATGAGCAGTTCTTC. Its translation is CSVLGQGLGDEQFF.

This chain links TRBV7-9 with TRBJ1-1; tentative D call: TRBD1 (5 bases). Germline V gene data show CDR1 as SEHNR and CDR2 as FQNEAQ (reference sequence). The V gene lost 5 bases and the J gene lost 3 bases, with 13 bases spanning the gap. The CDR3 has 14 residues. The CDR3 loop reads CASSLGGEHTEAFF. DNA for the CDR3: TGTGCCAGCAGCCTCGGGGGGGAGCACACTGAAGCTTTCTTT. Together with reference TRBV7-9 and TRBJ1-1, the CDR3 gives the full variable domain: DTGVSQNPRHKITKRGQNVTFRCDPISEHNRLYWYRQTLGQGPEFLTYFQNEAQLEKSRLLSDRFSAERPKGSFSTLEIQRTEQGDSAMYLCASSLGGEHTEAFFGQGTRLTVV.